This is a list of T cell receptor beta chains from one sample in a study of cytomegalovirus exposure and HLA in healthy donors. The data were produced by immunoSEQ multiplex PCR, yet TCRdb's version contains in-frame clones alone and is incomplete. The profile shows fewer than 150,000 clones, around 88% of them singletons. The sequencing input was PBMCs. These receptor sequences come from a man aged 18 to 30 in good health and CMV-seronegative. CDR3s include the opening cysteine and the closing phenylalanine or tryptophan.

V	J	CDR3
TRBV5-6	TRBJ2-1	CASSPRTGSYNEQFF
TRBV19	TRBJ2-7	CASSAGRGPLTPSSYEQYF
TRBV4-3	TRBJ1-1	CASSHTDRYTEAFF
TRBV18	TRBJ2-2	CASSPLTGTNTGELFF
TRBV10-3	TRBJ2-7	CAISETSGDYEQYF
TRBV18	TRBJ2-5	CASSAQGAGETQYF
TRBV2	TRBJ2-7	CASIRGMGTYEQYF
TRBV7-9	TRBJ2-7	CASSTDKAGYEQYF
TRBV13	TRBJ1-5	CASSRQGNQPQHF
TRBV7-9	TRBJ1-2	CASEGGWDYGYTF
TRBV30	TRBJ2-7	CAWSVLGQGAGEQYF
TRBV6-1	TRBJ2-7	CASSETSEGTYEQYF
TRBV30	TRBJ2-7	CAWRAGAGYEQYF
TRBV7-2	TRBJ1-5	CASSPRTVTSNQPQHF
TRBV28	TRBJ1-6	CASRGQGNSPLHF
TRBV5-4	TRBJ2-3	CASSLAEERAQYF
TRBV4-1	TRBJ2-7	CASSQGPTAPYEQYF
TRBV19	TRBJ2-7	CASSRLVGGFNEQYF
TRBV6-5	TRBJ2-7	CASSSPGTASYEQYF
TRBV10-3	TRBJ2-7	CAISGSESYEQYF
TRBV6-5	TRBJ1-2	CASSRSTGLNGYTF
TRBV5-5	TRBJ1-4	CASSLVAEKLFF
TRBV28	TRBJ1-2	CASSFRTGVYGYTF
TRBV5-1	TRBJ2-7	CASSSWDSGTYEQYF
TRBV9	TRBJ2-7	CASSSRSYNEQYF
TRBV7-2	TRBJ2-7	CASSPRTSYEQYF
TRBV28	TRBJ2-5	CASSLSVSVRGGTQYF
TRBV18	TRBJ2-6	CASSPSGQGTSGANVLTF
TRBV15	TRBJ2-1	CATSSQGSINEQFF
TRBV27	TRBJ2-5	CASSISHPGQGIFETQYF
TRBV2	TRBJ2-7	CASSGLAGEQYF
TRBV12-5	TRBJ2-1	CASGPRLDIDNEQFF
TRBV7-9	TRBJ1-1	CTSSLHLDRGTSMRTEAFF
TRBV29-1	TRBJ2-2	CSVKRGGGSGELFF
TRBV6-5	TRBJ2-1	CASSYGTGVYNEQFF
TRBV5-1	TRBJ2-7	CASSPDSPYEQYF
TRBV27	TRBJ2-7	CASSGAGPPYEQYF
TRBV9	TRBJ2-6	CASSWGGDGVSGANVLTF
TRBV5-1	TRBJ2-1	CASKRGNSYNEQFF
TRBV5-1	TRBJ1-2	CASSEKQGLGYTF
TRBV19	TRBJ2-1	CASRWGGGRSYNEQFF
TRBV14	TRBJ1-6	CASSLGTENSPLHF
TRBV28	TRBJ1-5	CASNVDSPNQPQHF
TRBV20-1	TRBJ2-7	CSLAGIGEQYF
TRBV15	TRBJ1-4	CATSPGTGSKEKLFF
TRBV6-1	TRBJ1-1	CASKPTGRTEAFF
TRBV6-5	TRBJ2-3	CASSLGLARADTQYF
TRBV11-2	TRBJ2-5	CASSLGLAGGQETQYF